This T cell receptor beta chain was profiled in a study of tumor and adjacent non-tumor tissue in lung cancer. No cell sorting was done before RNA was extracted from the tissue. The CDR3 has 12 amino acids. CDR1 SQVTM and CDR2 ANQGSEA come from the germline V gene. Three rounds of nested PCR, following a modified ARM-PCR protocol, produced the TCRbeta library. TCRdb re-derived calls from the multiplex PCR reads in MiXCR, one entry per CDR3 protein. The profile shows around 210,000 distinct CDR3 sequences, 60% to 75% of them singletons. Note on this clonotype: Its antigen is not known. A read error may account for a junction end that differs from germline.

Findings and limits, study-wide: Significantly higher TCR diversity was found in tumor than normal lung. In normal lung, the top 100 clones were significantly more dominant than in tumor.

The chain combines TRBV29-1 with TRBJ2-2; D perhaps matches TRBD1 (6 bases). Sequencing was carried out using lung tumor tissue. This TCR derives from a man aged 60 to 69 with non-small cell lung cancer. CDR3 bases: TGCAGCGTTGGTGGGGGCACCGAGGAGCTGTTTTTT. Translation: CSVGGGTEELFF.